The 14 T cell receptor beta chains below all came from one sample that was sequenced in a study of T cell responses to AZD1222 COVID-19 vaccine. The method was immunoSEQ multiplex PCR; TCRdb's version includes in-frame clones alone and lacks a portion of them. The sample contains around 99,000 clones, 87% of which appear only once. The sequences come from peripheral blood, collected on day 0 of AZD1222 vaccination. These receptors originate from an adult in good health.

V is TRBV9 and J is TRBJ2-2; 7 nucleotides align to TRBD2. Trimming at V came to 9 bases and at J to 7 bases, leaving 9 bases not matched to a gene. The germline V gene has CDR1 SGDLS and CDR2 YYNGEE. This CDR3 is 13 amino acids long. CDR3 in amino acids: CATREGNGGELFF. CDR3 coding DNA: TGTGCCACTAGGGAGGGAAACGGCGGGGAGCTGTTTTTT.

A single count supports this clone. The rearrangement joins TRBV12-3 or TRBV12-4 to TRBJ1-5; D is undetermined. CDR3 size: 12 residues. The ends were cut back, 7 bases at V and 6 bases at J, with 10 bases in the middle. Here the CDR3 DNA reads TGTGCCAGCACCCTCTCAAGTCAGCCCCAGCATTTT. It codes for CASTLSSQPQHF.

The CDR3 nucleotides read TGTGCCAGTAGTCCGGACAGGGAGGGTGGGGGCTACACCTTC. Encoded protein: CASSPDREGGGYTF. The rearrangement joins TRBV19 to TRBJ1-2; 8 bases are shared with TRBD1. Trimming removed 5 bases from V and 8 bases from J; junction bases left unmatched: 10. The CDR3 has 14 amino acids. CDR1 is LNHDA and CDR2 is SQIVND in the germline V gene (reference sequence).

The chain is built from TRBV25-1 and TRBJ2-1; D is unresolved. Germline V gene lookup returns CDR1 MGHDK and CDR2 SYGVNS. V shed 6 bases and J shed 12 bases, with 15 bases lying between them. The CDR3 contains 12 residues. The CDR3 protein is CASSPNPRSQFF. The CDR3 region has the DNA TGTGCCAGCAGCCCCAATCCTAGGTCGCAGTTCTTC.

The chain joins TRBV10-3 to TRBJ1-1, with 7 positions matching TRBD1. CDR1 ENHRY and CDR2 SYGVKD come from the germline V gene. The CDR3 covers 19 residues. The ends lost 6 bases at V and 1 base at J; junction bases unmatched: 20. CDR3 sequence reads: CAIRPDRVVWAGPNTEAFF. CDR3 nucleotide sequence: TGTGCCATCAGGCCCGACAGGGTGGTCTGGGCAGGGCCGAACACTGAAGCTTTCTTT.

The V call is TRBV7-3, the J call TRBJ1-5, with D uncertain. Germline CDR1 and CDR2: SGHTA and FQGTGA. V dropped 1 base and J dropped 0 bases, with 4 bases sitting between them. The CDR3 consists of 14 residues. CDR3 DNA: TGTGCCAGCAGCTTAAGGGTTAGCAATCAGCCCCAGCATTTT. It yields the protein CASSLRVSNQPQHF.

V is TRBV24-1 and J is TRBJ2-3; 10 positions match TRBD2. Germline V gives CDR1 KGHDR, CDR2 SFDVKD. This CDR3 is 15 amino acids long. J gave up 7 bases and V 3 bases, and 6 bases lay outside the gene matches. The CDR3 nucleotides are TGTGCCACCAGTGATCCCGGGACTAGCGATTATACGCAGTATTTT. Translating gives CATSDPGTSDYTQYF.

This chain uses TRBV7-2 with TRBJ1-5, with a weak D call TRBD1 (6 bases). The CDR3 runs 14 residues. The V end lost 4 bases, the J end lost 7 bases, and 14 bases lay between the germline ends. CDR1 is SGHTA, CDR2 FQGNSA, per germline. The CDR3 DNA reads as TGTGCCAGCAGCTCAACAGGGACCAGGCAGCCCCAGCATTTT. Protein sequence: CASSSTGTRQPQHF.

The chain combines TRBV29-1 with TRBJ2-7; D possibly uses TRBD1 or TRBD2 (6 bases each). V lost 2 bases to trimming and J lost 6 bases, with 20 bases between them. The CDR3 sequence is 15 residues long. Germline V gene sequence: CDR1 SQVTM, CDR2 ANQGSEA. CDR3 protein: CSVETGRGQRAEQYF. The CDR3 bases are TGCAGCGTTGAAACCGGGCGGGGACAAAGGGCCGAGCAGTACTTC.

The chain employs TRBV11-2 and TRBJ1-2; D is possibly TRBD1 (5 bases). V was pared by 1 base and J by 6 bases, with 15 bases between. From germline, CDR1 is SGHAT and CDR2 FQNNGV. The CDR3 is 15 residues long. CDR3 sequence: CASSLGFKMGDGYTF. The CDR3 nucleotides read TGTGCCAGCAGCTTAGGGTTTAAGATGGGGGATGGCTACACCTTC.

This clone was observed a single time. The V call is TRBV5-4, the J call TRBJ2-2; D gene unclear. Germline V gives CDR1 SGHNT, CDR2 YYREEE (reference sequence). Trimming pared 4 bases from V and 6 bases from J, leaving 19 bases between. The CDR3 runs 16 residues. The CDR3 sequence: CASSPVGSGNPGELFF. CDR3 DNA sequence: TGTGCCAGCAGCCCCGTAGGTTCCGGCAACCCCGGGGAGCTGTTTTTT.

J is TRBJ1-1 and V is TRBV9; D gene unclear. CDR3 length: 13 residues. The V gene's germline CDR1 is SGDLS and CDR2 YYNGEE. Trimming removed 0 bases at V and 9 bases at J, with 12 bases between. CDR3 protein: CASSVVDIPKAFF. CDR3 coding DNA: TGTGCCAGCAGCGTAGTAGACATCCCGAAAGCTTTCTTT.

Regarding this clone: Relative to the germline gene, one junction end is altered; a read error may explain this. The chain joins TRBV2 to TRBJ2-7; TRBD2 might be the D (6 bases). This CDR3 has 12 residues. Germline-derived CDR1 and CDR2 are SNHLY and FYNNEI. CDR3 in DNA: TGTGCCAGCAGTGAAGCGGGACTGCGCGGACACTTC. Translated: CASSEAGLRGHF.

The CDR3 nucleotides read TGTGCCAGCAGTTCGGGACTAGCGGGGGGGCGCTACAATGAGCAGTTCTTC. It yields the protein CASSSGLAGGRYNEQFF. V gene TRBV27 combines with J gene TRBJ2-1; TRBD2 matches 16 bases. The germline gives CDR1 MNHEY, CDR2 SMNVEV (reference sequence). J was trimmed by 3 bases and V by 4 bases; bases with no gene match: 3. This CDR3 comprises 17 residues.